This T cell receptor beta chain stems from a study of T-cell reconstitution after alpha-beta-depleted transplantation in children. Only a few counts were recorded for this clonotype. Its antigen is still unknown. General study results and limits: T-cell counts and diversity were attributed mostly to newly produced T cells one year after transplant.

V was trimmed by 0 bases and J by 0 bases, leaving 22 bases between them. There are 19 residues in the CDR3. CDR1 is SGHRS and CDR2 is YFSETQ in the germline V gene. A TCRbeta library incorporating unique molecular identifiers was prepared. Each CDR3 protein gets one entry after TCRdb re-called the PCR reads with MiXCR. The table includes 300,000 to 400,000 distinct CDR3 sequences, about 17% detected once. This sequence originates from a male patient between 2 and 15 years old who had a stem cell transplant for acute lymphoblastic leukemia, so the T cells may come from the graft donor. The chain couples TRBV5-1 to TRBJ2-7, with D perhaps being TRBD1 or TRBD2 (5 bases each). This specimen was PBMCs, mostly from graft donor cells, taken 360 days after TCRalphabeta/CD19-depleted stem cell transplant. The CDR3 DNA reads TGCGCCAGCAGCTTGGCCTATGGGGTGCTAGCAGGGTTCTCCTACGAGCAGTACTTC. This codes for CASSLAYGVLAGFSYEQYF.